This is a list of T cell receptor beta chains from one sample in a study of OX40 agonist ivuxolimab in advanced cancers. Using immunoSEQ multiplex PCR, the repertoire was profiled, and TCRdb retains in-frame clones only, with some absent. The sample includes some 80,000 clones, more than 70% of them seen just once. The sequencing here drew on CD4+ or CD8+ T cells sorted from blood, taken in a trial of the OX40 agonist ivuxolimab. The receptor source for this set is an adult with an advanced solid tumor such as melanoma, head and neck, liver or kidney cancer. Each CDR3 is given with its conserved first and last residue.

J gene | V gene | CDR3 protein
TRBJ1-2 | TRBV6-5 | CASSYDPQGVYGYTF
TRBJ1-1 | TRBV7-9 | CASSLQGGTEAFF
TRBJ1-1 | TRBV11-2 | CASSLVVGGAEAFF
TRBJ2-5 | TRBV5-8 | CASRARGSGETQYF
TRBJ2-7 | TRBV10-1 | CASSESPSYEQYF
TRBJ1-5 | TRBV27 | CASSYGWGNNQPQHF
TRBJ2-2 | TRBV10-3 | CAIAGENTGELFF
TRBJ2-1 | TRBV5-1 | CASSRTSGTPDEQFF
TRBJ1-2 | TRBV19 | CASSTPGLTYGYTF
TRBJ2-7 | TRBV30 | CAWTSGTYEQYF
TRBJ1-2 | TRBV27 | CASSLSSGGNGYTF
TRBJ1-1 | TRBV2 | CASRRDRVDSEAFF
TRBJ1-1 | TRBV10-3 | CAISQKQGYTEAFF
TRBJ2-7 | TRBV9 | CASSVLEGYEQYF
TRBJ2-1 | TRBV7-6 | CASSLTRQGGPLGNEQFF